This T cell receptor (beta chain) was identified during a study of metastatic and nonmetastatic thyroid tumors (dated by TCRdb to the early 2020s). With respect to the entire study: Repertoires from peripheral blood and from tumor or nodule tissue samples of malignant and benign thyroid patients were compared.

The germline V end is reduced by 7 bases and the J end by 4 bases; junction bases left unmatched: 12. The CDR3 contains 15 residues, cysteine and phenylalanine counted. Just the 45-base CDR3 DNA is kept, in frame starting at base 1. The germline V gene specifies SQVTM as CDR1 and ANQGSEA as CDR2. Library prep was done by PCR. Sequencing used an Illumina HiSeq 4000. High-throughput sequencing was used to profile the CDR3 region of the TCR beta-chain in every patient. Per the source publication's procedure: CDR3 differences across clinicopathological groups were used to build a classifier for discriminating distant-metastatic papillary thyroid cancer patients. The Shannon index was used to assess repertoire diversity, and the Morisita-Horn index was used to assess tumor-blood repertoire similarity. TCRdb redid the processing of the public reads, applying fastp at Q25 and MiXCR, and retained in-frame beta chains. It is TCRdb's table, rather than the study itself, that gives the V and J calls and clone size. This sample has about 12,000 clones in its table, and around 29% of those were observed once. Jointly, the top ten make up 10% to 15% of the sample.

This clone was counted ten times or more. Which antigen it targets is not known. There are no base qualities to consult, and no much larger clone falls within one base. Findings and caveats that apply to the study as a whole: TCR beta diversity was reported as significantly higher in malignant tumors than in benign nodules, in both blood and tumor samples.

Before undergoing thyroid surgery, none of the patients had been given any kind of treatment. Using T-cell receptor beta sequencing, the researchers looked back retrospectively at clinical samples from patients, gathered between about 2011 and 2019. The chain was built from TRBV29-1 and TRBJ1-4, and TRBD1 matches 7 of the central bases. Specimen: tumor tissue. This clonotype originated in a female donor with papillary thyroid cancer or a benign thyroid nodule (not recorded which). Some clones in this sample may be carry-over from other donors' samples. The DNA sequence is as follows: TGCAGCGCCTCGGGAGGGACAGCTCATAATGAAAAACTGTTTTTT. It translates as CSASGGTAHNEKLFF.